This T cell receptor (beta chain) was identified in a study of graft-versus-host responses after intestinal transplantation. For the study at large: Anti-thymocyte globulin induction was given to all recipients, followed by tacrolimus and steroids for 2 to 4 years.

CDR1 MNHEY and CDR2 SMNVEV come from the germline V gene (reference sequence). Trimming took 6 bases from V and 5 from J; bases not matched to a gene: 3. CDR3 size: 14 residues. Some clones are missing from TCRdb's copy, which holds only in-frame ones; the method was immunoSEQ multiplex PCR. The repertoire holds fewer than 45,000 clones, roughly 90% seen once, with approximately 4% in the top ten. The sequencing used PBMCs, collected 524 days after transplant. This chain links TRBV27 with TRBJ2-5; 13 nucleotides align to TRBD2. The origin of this receptor is a human patient who received an intestinal transplant, so some T cells may come from the graft donor. The CDR3 reads CASRTSGRRETQYF. As DNA, the CDR3 is TGTGCCAGCAGGACTAGCGGGAGGAGGGAGACCCAGTACTTC.